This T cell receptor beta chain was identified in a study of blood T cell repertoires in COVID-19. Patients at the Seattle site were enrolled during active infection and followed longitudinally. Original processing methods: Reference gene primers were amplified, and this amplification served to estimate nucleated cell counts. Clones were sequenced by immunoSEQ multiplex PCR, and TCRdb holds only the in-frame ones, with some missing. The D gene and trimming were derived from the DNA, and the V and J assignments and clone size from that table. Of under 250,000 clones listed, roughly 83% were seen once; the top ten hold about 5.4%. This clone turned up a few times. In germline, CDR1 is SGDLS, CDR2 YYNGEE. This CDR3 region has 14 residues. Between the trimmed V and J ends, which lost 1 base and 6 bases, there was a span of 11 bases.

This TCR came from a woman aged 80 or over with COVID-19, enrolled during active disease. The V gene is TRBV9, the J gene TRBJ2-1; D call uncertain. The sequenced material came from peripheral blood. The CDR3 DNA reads TGTGCCAGCAGCGTACAGGCCCTCTCCAATGAGCAGTTCTTC. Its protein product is CASSVQALSNEQFF. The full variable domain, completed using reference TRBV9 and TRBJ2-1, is DSGVTQTPKHLITATGQRVTLRCSPRSGDLSVYWYQQSLDQGLQFLIQYYNGEERAKGNILERFSAQQFPDLHSELNLSSLELGDSALYFCASSVQALSNEQFFGPGTRLTVL.